Described below is a single T cell receptor (beta chain) sequence and its context. Its antigen is unknown. This specimen comes from a study of cytomegalovirus exposure and HLA in healthy donors. Both 60 Vbeta primers and 13 Jbeta primers went into the PCR. Repertoires were generated with immunoSEQ multiplex PCR, while TCRdb's copy carries only in-frame clones and drops some. The data show around 120,000 clones, with about 81% seen just once and 7.5% to 9.5% held by the top ten. Study conclusions and caveats: The analysis excluded some indistinguishable V segments, including TRBV6-2 and TRBV6-3. Certain sequence variants were highly shared and formed a cluster, and this cluster was likely a sequencing artifact. Cytomegalovirus-associated status was assigned to about 170 TCR beta chains.

The germline CDR1 and CDR2 sequences are MGHRA and YSYEKL. V was pared by 1 base and J by 3 bases, with 7 bases of the junction left unmatched. The length of the CDR3 is 16 residues. The TCR originated in a woman aged 45 to 65 in good health and CMV-seropositive. Sequencing was carried out using PBMCs. V is TRBV4-1 and J is TRBJ2-7, with TRBD1 matching 9 bases. CDR3 sequence: CASSQAWTGDFYEQYF. For the CDR3, the DNA is TGCGCCAGCAGCCAAGCCTGGACAGGGGATTTCTACGAGCAGTACTTC.